This TCR beta chain emerged from a study of T cell clones after liver transplantation. On the study more broadly: Samples came from ITN030ST, which attempted immunosuppression withdrawal within 2 years of liver transplantation. TCRbeta sequencing after a pre-transplant mixed lymphocyte reaction identified graft-donor-reactive clones, later tracked in post-transplant blood.

TCRdb's copy holds only in-frame clones and misses some; the assay was immunoSEQ multiplex PCR. The sample gives roughly 100,000 clones, 82% of which show up once; approximately 0.93% is in the top ten. A few counts support this clone. The CDR3 loop spans 14 amino acids. The V and J genes are TRBV21-1 and TRBJ1-1. TRBV21-1 is a pseudogene. The sequence was obtained from a human donor who received a liver transplant. The input for sequencing was CD4+ T cells from blood, taken before liver transplant. Here the CDR3 reads CASSQRWLNTEAFF. The CDR3 DNA reads TGTGCCAGCAGCCAAAGGTGGCTGAACACTGAAGCTTTCTTT.